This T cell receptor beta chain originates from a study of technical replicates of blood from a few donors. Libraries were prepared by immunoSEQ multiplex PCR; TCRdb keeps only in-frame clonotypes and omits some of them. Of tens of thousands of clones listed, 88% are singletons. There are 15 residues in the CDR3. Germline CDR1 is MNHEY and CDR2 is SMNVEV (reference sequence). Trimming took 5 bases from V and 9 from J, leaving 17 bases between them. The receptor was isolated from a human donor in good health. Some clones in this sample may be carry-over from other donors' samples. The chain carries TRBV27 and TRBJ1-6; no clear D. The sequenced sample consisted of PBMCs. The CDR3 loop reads CASSLLTDWASPLHF. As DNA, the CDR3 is TGTGCCAGCAGTCTCCTGACGGACTGGGCTTCACCCCTCCACTTT.